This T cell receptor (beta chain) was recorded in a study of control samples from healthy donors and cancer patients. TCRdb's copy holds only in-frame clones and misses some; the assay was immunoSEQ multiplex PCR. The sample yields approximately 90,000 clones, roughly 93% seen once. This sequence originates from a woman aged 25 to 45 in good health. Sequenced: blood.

The CDR3: CASSFRPGIDGYTF. CDR3 sequence (DNA): TGTGCCAGCAGTTTTCGCCCCGGGATCGATGGCTACACCTTC. This sequence joins TRBV28 and TRBJ1-2, with D unresolved. The germline gives CDR1 MDHEN, CDR2 SYDVKM. Trimming pared 3 bases from V and 6 bases from J, leaving 14 bases between. This CDR3 is 14 amino acids long.